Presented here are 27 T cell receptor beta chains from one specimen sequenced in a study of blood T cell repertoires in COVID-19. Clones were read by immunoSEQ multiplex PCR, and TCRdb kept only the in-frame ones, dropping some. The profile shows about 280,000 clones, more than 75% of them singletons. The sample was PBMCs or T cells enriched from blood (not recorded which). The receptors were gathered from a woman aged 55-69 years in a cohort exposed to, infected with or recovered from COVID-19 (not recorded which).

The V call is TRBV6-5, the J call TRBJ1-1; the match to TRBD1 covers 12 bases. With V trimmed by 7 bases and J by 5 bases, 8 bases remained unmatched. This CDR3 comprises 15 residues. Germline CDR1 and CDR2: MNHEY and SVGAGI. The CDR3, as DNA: TGTGCCAGCATTGGGACAGGGGGCGCGGGGACTGAAGCTTTCTTT. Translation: CASIGTGGAGTEAFF.

In DNA, the CDR3 is TGTGCCAGCAGCCCGTCGCGGAACCAAGAGACCCAGTACTTC. This sequence encodes CASSPSRNQETQYF. This sequence joins TRBV7-2 and TRBJ2-5; D ambiguous. The CDR3 sequence is 14 residues long. Germline CDR1 and CDR2: SGHTA and FQGNSA. V was cut by 5 bases and J by 0 bases, with 10 bases left in between.

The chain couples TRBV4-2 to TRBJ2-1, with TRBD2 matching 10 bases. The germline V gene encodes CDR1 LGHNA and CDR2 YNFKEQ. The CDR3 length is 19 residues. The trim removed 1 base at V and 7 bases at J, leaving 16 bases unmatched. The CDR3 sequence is CASSQGALAGDGGANEQFF. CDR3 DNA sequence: TGTGCCAGCAGCCAAGGGGCCCTAGCGGGAGATGGTGGAGCGAATGAGCAGTTCTTC.

The CDR3: CASRENTNTGELFF. DNA of the CDR3: TGTGCCAGCAGGGAGAATACGAACACCGGGGAGCTGTTTTTT. V usage is TRBV11-1 and J usage is TRBJ2-2; no firm D call. The CDR3 runs to 14 residues. Trimming stripped 6 bases from V and 0 bases from J, with 8 bases between. Germline values: CDR1 SGHAT, CDR2 FQDESV (reference sequence).

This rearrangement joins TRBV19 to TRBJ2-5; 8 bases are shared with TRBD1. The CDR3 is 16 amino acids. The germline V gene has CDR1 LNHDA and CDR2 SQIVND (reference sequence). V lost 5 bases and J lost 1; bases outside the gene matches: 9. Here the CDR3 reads CASSLSGQGVQETQYF. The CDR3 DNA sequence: TGTGCCAGTAGTTTGTCAGGACAGGGTGTCCAAGAGACCCAGTACTTC.

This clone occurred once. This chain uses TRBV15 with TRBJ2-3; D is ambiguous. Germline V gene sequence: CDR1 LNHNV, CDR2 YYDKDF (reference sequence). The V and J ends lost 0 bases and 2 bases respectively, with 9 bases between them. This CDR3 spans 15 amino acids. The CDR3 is CATSRDLGSTDTQYF. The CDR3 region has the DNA TGTGCCACCAGCAGAGATTTGGGCTCCACAGATACGCAGTATTTT.

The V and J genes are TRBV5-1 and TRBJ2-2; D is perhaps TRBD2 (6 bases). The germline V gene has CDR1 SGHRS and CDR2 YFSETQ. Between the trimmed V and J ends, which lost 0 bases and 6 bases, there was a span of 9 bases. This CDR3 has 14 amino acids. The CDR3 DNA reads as TGCGCCAGCAGCTTGGCCGGAGGGGCCGGGGAGCTGTTTTTT. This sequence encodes CASSLAGGAGELFF.

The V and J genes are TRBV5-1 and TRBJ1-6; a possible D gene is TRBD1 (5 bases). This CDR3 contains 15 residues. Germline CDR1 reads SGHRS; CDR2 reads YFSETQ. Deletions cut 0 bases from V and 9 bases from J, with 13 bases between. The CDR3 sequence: CASSLEGATRSPLHF. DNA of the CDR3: TGCGCCAGCAGCTTGGAAGGGGCTACTCGTTCACCCCTCCACTTT.

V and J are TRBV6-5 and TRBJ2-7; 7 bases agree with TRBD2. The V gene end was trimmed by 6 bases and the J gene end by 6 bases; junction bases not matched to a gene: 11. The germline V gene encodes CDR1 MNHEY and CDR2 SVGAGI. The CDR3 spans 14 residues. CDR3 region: CASSPKAGWGEQYF. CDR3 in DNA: TGTGCCAGCAGCCCAAAAGCGGGATGGGGCGAGCAGTACTTC.

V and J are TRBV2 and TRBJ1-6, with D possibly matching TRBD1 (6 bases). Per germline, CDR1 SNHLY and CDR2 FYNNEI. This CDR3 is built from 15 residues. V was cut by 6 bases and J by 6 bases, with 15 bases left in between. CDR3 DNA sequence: TGTGCCAGCAGCCCTCCCACAGGGCCTAATTCACCCCTCCACTTT. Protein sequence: CASSPPTGPNSPLHF.

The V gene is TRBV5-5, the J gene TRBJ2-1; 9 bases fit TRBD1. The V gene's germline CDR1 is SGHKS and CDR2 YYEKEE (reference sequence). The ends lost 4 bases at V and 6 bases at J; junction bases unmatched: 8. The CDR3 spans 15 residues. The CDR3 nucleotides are TGTGCCAGCAGCACCGGGACAGGGTCTTTCAATGAGCAGTTCTTC. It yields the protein CASSTGTGSFNEQFF.

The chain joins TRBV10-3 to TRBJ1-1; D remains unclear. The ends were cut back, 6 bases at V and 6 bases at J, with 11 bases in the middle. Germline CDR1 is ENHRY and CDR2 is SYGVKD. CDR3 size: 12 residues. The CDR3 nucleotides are TGTGCCATCAGACGGACTGAATCTGAAGCTTTCTTT. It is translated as CAIRRTESEAFF.

The CDR3 protein is CASLRTGDTEAFF. The CDR3 DNA sequence: TGTGCCAGCTTAAGGACAGGGGATACTGAAGCTTTCTTT. The V and J genes are TRBV2 and TRBJ1-1; 9 bases fit TRBD1. The germline V gene has CDR1 SNHLY and CDR2 FYNNEI. V shed 8 bases, J shed 5 bases, and the junction held 6 bases outside the gene matches. CDR3 length equals 13 residues.

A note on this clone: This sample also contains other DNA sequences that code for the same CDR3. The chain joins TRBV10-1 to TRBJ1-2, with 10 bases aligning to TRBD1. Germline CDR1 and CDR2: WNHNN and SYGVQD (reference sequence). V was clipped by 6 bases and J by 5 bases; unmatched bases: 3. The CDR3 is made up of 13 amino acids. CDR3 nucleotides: TGCGCCAGCAGCCCGGACAGGGGGTATGGCTACACCTTC. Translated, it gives CASSPDRGYGYTF.

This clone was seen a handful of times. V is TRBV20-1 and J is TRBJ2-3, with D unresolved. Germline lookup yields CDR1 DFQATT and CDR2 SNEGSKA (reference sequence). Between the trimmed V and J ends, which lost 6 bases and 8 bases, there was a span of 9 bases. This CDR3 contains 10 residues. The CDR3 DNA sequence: TGCAGTGCCCCCGGCGGTACGCAGTATTTT. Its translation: CSAPGGTQYF.

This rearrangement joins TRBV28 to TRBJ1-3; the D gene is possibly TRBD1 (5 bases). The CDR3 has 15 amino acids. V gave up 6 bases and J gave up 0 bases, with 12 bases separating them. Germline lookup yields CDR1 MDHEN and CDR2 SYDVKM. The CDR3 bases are TGTGCCAGCAGGGGGGGGAGAATCTCTGGAAACACCATATATTTT. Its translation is CASRGGRISGNTIYF.

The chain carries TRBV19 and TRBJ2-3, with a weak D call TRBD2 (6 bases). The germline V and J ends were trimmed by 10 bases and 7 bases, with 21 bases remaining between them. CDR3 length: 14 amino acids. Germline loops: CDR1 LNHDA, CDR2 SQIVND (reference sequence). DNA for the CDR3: TGTGCCACCCGACTAGTAGGCGGGGATTATACGCAGTATTTT. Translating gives CATRLVGGDYTQYF.

The CDR3 reads CASSLGLAGGGTYEQYF. Written as DNA, the CDR3 is TGTGCCAGCAGCTTAGGGCTAGCGGGAGGAGGAACCTACGAGCAGTACTTC. The chain has TRBV7-9 and TRBJ2-7; 11 bases line up with TRBD2. The CDR3 is 17 residues long. The germline V gene has CDR1 SEHNR and CDR2 FQNEAQ (reference sequence). Trimming removed 1 base from V and 2 bases from J; junction bases left unmatched: 7.

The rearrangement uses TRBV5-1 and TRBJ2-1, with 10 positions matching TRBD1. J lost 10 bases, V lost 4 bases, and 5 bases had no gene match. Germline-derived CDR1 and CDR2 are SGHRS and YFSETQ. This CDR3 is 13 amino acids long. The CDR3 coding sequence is TGCGCCAGCAGCCAGACAGGGGGCAGGGAGCAGTTCTTC. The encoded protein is CASSQTGGREQFF.

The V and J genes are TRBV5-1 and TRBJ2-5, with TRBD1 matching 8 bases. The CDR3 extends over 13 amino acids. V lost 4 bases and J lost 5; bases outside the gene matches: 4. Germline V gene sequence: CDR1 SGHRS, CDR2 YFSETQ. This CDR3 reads CASSRTGFETQYF. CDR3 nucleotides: TGCGCCAGCAGCCGGACAGGGTTCGAGACCCAGTACTTC.

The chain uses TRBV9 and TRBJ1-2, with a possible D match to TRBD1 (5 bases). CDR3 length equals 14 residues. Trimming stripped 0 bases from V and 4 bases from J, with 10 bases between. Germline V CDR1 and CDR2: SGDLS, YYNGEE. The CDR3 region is CASSVGPQGYGYTF. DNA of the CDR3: TGTGCCAGCAGCGTAGGTCCCCAGGGCTATGGCTACACCTTC.

CDR3 sequence reads: CASSVISMGNTGELFF. The CDR3, as DNA: TGTGCCAGCAGCGTAATTAGCATGGGGAACACCGGGGAGCTGTTTTTT. The chain joins TRBV9 to TRBJ2-2; no reliable D call. Deletions cut 1 base from V and 1 base from J, with 11 bases between. Germline V gene lookup returns CDR1 SGDLS and CDR2 YYNGEE. There are 16 residues in the CDR3.

In nucleotides, the CDR3 is TGTGCCAGCAGTGAAGGGGGCTTCGCTGAAGCTTTCTTT. Translation: CASSEGGFAEAFF. The rearrangement joins TRBV6-4 to TRBJ1-1; TRBD1 aligns across 7 bases. Trimming cost V 3 bases and J 6 bases; bases outside gene matches: 4. Per germline, CDR1 MRHNA and CDR2 SNTAGT. CDR3 length: 13 residues.

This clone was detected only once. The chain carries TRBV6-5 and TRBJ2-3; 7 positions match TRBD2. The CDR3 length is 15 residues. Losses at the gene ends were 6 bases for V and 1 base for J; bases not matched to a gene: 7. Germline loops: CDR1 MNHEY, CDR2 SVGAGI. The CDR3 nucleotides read TGTGCCAGCAGGCGGGAGAGGTTCGGCACAGATACGCAGTATTTT. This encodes CASRRERFGTDTQYF.

DNA for the CDR3: TGTGCCTGGAGGGGCGGAGGCTCCTACAATGAGCAGTTCTTC. Amino acids: CAWRGGGSYNEQFF. The genes are TRBV30 and TRBJ2-1; tentative D call: TRBD2 (5 bases). V was clipped by 3 bases and J by 0 bases, with 9 bases between them. CDR1 GTSNPN and CDR2 SVGIG come from the germline V gene (reference sequence). CDR3 size: 14 residues.

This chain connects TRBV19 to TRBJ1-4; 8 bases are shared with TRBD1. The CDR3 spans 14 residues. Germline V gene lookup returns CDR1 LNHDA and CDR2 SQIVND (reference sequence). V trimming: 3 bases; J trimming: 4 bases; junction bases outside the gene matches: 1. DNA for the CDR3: TGTGCCAGTAGTATGGGACAGGTTAATGAAAAACTGTTTTTT. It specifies CASSMGQVNEKLFF.

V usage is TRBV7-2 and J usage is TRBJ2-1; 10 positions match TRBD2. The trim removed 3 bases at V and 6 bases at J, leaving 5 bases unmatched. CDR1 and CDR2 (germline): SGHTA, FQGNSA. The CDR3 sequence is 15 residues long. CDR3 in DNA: TGTGCCAGCAGCTTCCCAAGCGGGGGGGGCAATGAGCAGTTCTTC. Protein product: CASSFPSGGGNEQFF.